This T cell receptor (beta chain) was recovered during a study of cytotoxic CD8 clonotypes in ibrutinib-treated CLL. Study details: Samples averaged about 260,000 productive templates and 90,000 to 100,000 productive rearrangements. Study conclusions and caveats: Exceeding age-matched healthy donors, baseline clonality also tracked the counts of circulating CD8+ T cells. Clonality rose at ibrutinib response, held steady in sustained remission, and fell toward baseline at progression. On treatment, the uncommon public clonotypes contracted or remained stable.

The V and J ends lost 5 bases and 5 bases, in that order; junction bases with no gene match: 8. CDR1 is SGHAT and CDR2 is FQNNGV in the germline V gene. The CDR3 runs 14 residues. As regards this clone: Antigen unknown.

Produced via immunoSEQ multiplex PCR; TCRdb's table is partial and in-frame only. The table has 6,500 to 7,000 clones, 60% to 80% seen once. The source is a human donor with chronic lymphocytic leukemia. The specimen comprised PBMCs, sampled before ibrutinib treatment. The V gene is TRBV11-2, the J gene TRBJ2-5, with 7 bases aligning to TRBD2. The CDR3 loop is CASSTGGGIETQYF. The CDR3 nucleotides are TGTGCCAGCAGCACTGGGGGGGGAATCGAGACCCAGTACTTC. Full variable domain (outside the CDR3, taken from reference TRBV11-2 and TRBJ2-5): EAGVAQSPRYKIIEKRQSVAFWCNPISGHATLYWYQQILGQGPKLLIQFQNNGVVDDSQLPKDRFSAERLKGVDSTLKIQPAKLEDSAVYLCASSTGGGIETQYFGPGTRLLVL.